The next 16 T cell receptor beta chains were all read from a single sample in a study of Graves' ophthalmopathy and Graves' hyperthyroidism. RNA transcripts served as template for amplifying TCR beta CDR3 sequences. RT-PCR with HTBI primers came first, then second-round multiplex PCR. TCRdb reprocessed the multiplex PCR reads via MiXCR and lists one record per CDR3 protein. The table lists about 50,000 distinct CDR3 sequences, approximately 50% of them singletons. Sequencing was carried out using peripheral blood. The origin of the receptors is an adult woman with Graves' ophthalmopathy.

This clonotype is medium-sized in the sample. The chain is built from TRBV7-2 and TRBJ1-2; D is undetermined. V lost 1 base, J lost 6 bases, and 6 bases lay in between. Germline CDR1 reads SGHTA; CDR2 reads FQGNSA. The CDR3 contains 12 residues. CDR3 nucleotide sequence: TGTGCCAGCAGCTTAGTTTCAGATGGCTACACCTTC. This gives the protein CASSLVSDGYTF.

Concerning this clonotype itself: Likely a read error: the CDR3 ends without its conserved phenylalanine or tryptophan. The J gene is TRBJ1-5, the V gene TRBV5-1; D ambiguous. There are 13 residues in the CDR3. Germline V gives CDR1 SGHRS, CDR2 YFSETQ. The CDR3 DNA sequence: TGCGCCAGCGGCTTGGACCTCCATCAGCCCCAGCATTCT. Translating gives CASGLDLHQPQHS.

This clonotype is a singleton in its sample. The V gene is TRBV20-1, the J gene TRBJ2-7; 11 bases align to TRBD2. The ends lost 3 bases at V and 3 bases at J; junction bases unmatched: 7. Germline CDR1 reads DFQATT; CDR2 reads SNEGSKA (reference sequence). This CDR3 has 15 amino acids. The CDR3 protein is CSASRVAGGYYEQYF. CDR3 nucleotides: TGCAGTGCTAGTCGGGTAGCGGGAGGGTACTACGAGCAGTACTTC.

This clonotype has at least ten counts. The chain links TRBV12-3 or TRBV12-4 to TRBJ2-3, with D uncertain. V dropped 3 bases and J dropped 2 bases, with 9 bases sitting between them. The CDR3 is made up of 14 amino acids. The CDR3 loop reads CASSFEANTDTQYF. CDR3 in DNA: TGTGCCAGCAGTTTTGAAGCCAACACAGATACGCAGTATTTT.

The chain has TRBV24-1 and TRBJ2-1; 11 positions agree with TRBD1. CDR1 and CDR2 from the germline V gene are KGHDR and SFDVKD. V lost 4 bases, J lost 6 bases, and 7 bases stayed unmatched. The CDR3 has 16 residues. CDR3 nucleotide sequence: TGTGCCACCAGTGACCGGGACAGGGGGTATGGCAATGAGCAGTTCTTC. Translation gives CATSDRDRGYGNEQFF.

At least ten counts were recorded for this clonotype. This chain connects TRBV28 to TRBJ1-6; TRBD1 matches 10 bases. CDR1 is MDHEN, CDR2 SYDVKM, per germline. The CDR3 runs to 15 residues. V trimming: 11 bases; J trimming: 10 bases; junction bases outside the gene matches: 14. The CDR3 here is CADPSGTGEESPLHF. The CDR3, as DNA: TGTGCCGACCCCTCCGGGACAGGGGAGGAATCACCCCTCCACTTT. The full variable domain, completed using reference TRBV28 and TRBJ1-6, is DVKVTQSSRYLVKRTGEKVFLECVQDMDHENMFWYRQDPGLGLRLIYFSYDVKMKEKGDIPEGYSVSREKKERFSLILESASTNQTSMYLCADPSGTGEESPLHFGNGTRLTVT.

In this sample, this clonotype turned up many times. V usage is TRBV11-2 and J usage is TRBJ2-7; D call uncertain. The germline CDR1 and CDR2 sequences are SGHAT and FQNNGV. This CDR3 comprises 13 residues. Trimming left V 1 base short and J 6 bases short, with 10 bases between. The CDR3 here is CASSLVSPSEQYF. The CDR3 DNA is TGTGCCAGCAGCTTAGTGAGCCCCTCCGAGCAGTACTTC.

This chain uses TRBV10-1 with TRBJ2-7, with TRBD2 matching over 8 bases. The CDR3 sequence is 15 residues long. The ends lost 8 bases at V and 4 bases at J; junction bases unmatched: 13. Germline V gene lookup returns CDR1 WNHNN and CDR2 SYGVQD (reference sequence). The CDR3 spells CASLREGKFKYEQYF. CDR3 nucleotide sequence: TGCGCCAGCCTCCGGGAGGGTAAGTTCAAATACGAGCAGTACTTC.

This clonotype was seen at least ten times. V usage is TRBV12-3 or TRBV12-4 and J usage is TRBJ2-5; possibly TRBD2 for D (7 bases). This CDR3 has 12 amino acids. Trimming stripped 8 bases from V and 4 bases from J, with 11 bases between. The CDR3, as DNA: TGTGCCAGCGCGGGGGCGGTAGAGACCCAGTACTTC. This sequence encodes CASAGAVETQYF.

This clonotype has a count of ten or more. The chain has TRBV19 and TRBJ2-2; TRBD1 might be the D (5 bases). Germline V gene sequence: CDR1 LNHDA, CDR2 SQIVND (reference sequence). The CDR3 covers 16 residues. V was cut by 7 bases and J by 3 bases, with 18 bases left in between. Here the CDR3 DNA reads TGTGCCAGTAACCCGGATGGGGCCATGTACACCGGGGAGCTGTTTTTT. This sequence encodes CASNPDGAMYTGELFF.

CDR3 loop: CASSLPSGGTDTQYF. The DNA of the CDR3 is TGTGCCAGCAGCCTGCCTAGCGGGGGCACAGATACGCAGTATTTT. The rearrangement uses TRBV28 and TRBJ2-3; 9 nucleotides match TRBD2. The CDR3 has 15 residues. Germline V CDR1 and CDR2: MDHEN, SYDVKM. The V gene end was trimmed by 6 bases and the J gene end by 1 base; junction bases not matched to a gene: 5.

This sequence joins TRBV24-1 and TRBJ2-3; possibly TRBD2 for D (6 bases). The CDR3 length is 17 residues. V lost 0 bases and J 4 bases, leaving 16 bases between the germline ends. Germline lookup yields CDR1 KGHDR and CDR2 SFDVKD. The CDR3 spells CATSDLGLALAPDTQYF. Written as DNA, the CDR3 is TGTGCCACCAGTGATTTGGGGCTAGCGTTGGCCCCAGATACGCAGTATTTT.

This clonotype was recorded many times. The chain links TRBV7-9 to TRBJ1-4; D not resolved. Germline V gives CDR1 SEHNR, CDR2 FQNEAQ (reference sequence). The CDR3 covers 13 residues. V lost 5 bases and J lost 8, with 12 bases in between. The CDR3 reads CASSVNRGEKLFF. CDR3 sequence (DNA): TGTGCCAGCAGCGTGAACAGAGGCGAAAAACTGTTTTTT.

This clonotype was observed at least ten times. The chain has TRBV5-1 and TRBJ2-5; 7 bases match TRBD1. V gave up 4 bases and J gave up 5 bases; unmatched junction bases: 5. The germline V gene encodes CDR1 SGHRS and CDR2 YFSETQ. The CDR3 consists of 13 residues. CDR3 in DNA: TGCGCCAGCAGCCCAGGACAGGTTGAGACCCAGTACTTC. It yields the protein CASSPGQVETQYF.

The chain has TRBV19 and TRBJ1-6; possibly TRBD1 for D (6 bases). The germline V and J ends were trimmed by 6 bases and 8 bases, with 14 bases remaining between them. Germline V gene sequence: CDR1 LNHDA, CDR2 SQIVND (reference sequence). The CDR3 extends over 14 amino acids. DNA of the CDR3: TGTGCCAGTAGCCAACAGGGAGGAGATTCACCCCTCCACTTT. Translated: CASSQQGGDSPLHF.

At least ten counts were recorded for this clonotype. This chain uses TRBV6-5 with TRBJ2-2; the D gene is possibly TRBD2 (6 bases). V shed 8 bases and J shed 7 bases, with 11 bases lying between them. CDR3 length: 12 amino acids. Per germline, CDR1 MNHEY and CDR2 SVGAGI. The CDR3 region has the DNA TGTGCCAGCGGCAGGCGGGACGGGGAGCTGTTTTTT. It is translated as CASGRRDGELFF.